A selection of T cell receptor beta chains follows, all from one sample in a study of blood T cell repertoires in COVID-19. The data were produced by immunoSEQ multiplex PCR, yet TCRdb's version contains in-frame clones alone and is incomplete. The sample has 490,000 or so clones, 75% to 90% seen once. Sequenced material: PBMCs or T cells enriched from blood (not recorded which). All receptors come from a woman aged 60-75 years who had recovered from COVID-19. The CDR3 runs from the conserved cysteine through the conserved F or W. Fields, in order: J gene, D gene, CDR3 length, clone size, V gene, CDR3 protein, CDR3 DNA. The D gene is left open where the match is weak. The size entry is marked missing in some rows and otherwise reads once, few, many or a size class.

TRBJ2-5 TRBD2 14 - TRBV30 CAWSLVAGRETQYF TGTGCCTGGAGCTTGGTAGCGGGGAGGGAGACCCAGTACTTC
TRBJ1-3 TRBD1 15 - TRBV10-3 CATGDRENSGNTIYF TGTGCCACCGGGGACAGGGAAAACTCTGGAAACACCATATATTTT
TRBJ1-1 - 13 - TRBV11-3 CASSLGVNPEAFF TGTGCCAGCAGCTTAGGAGTGAATCCTGAAGCTTTCTTT
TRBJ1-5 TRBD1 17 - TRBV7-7 CASSFSADRVSNQPQHF TGTGCCAGCAGCTTTAGCGCCGACAGGGTTAGCAATCAGCCCCAGCATTTT
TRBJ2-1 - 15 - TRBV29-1 CSVEDPRESYNEQFF TGCAGCGTTGAAGACCCGAGGGAATCCTACAATGAGCAGTTCTTC
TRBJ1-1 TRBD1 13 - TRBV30 CAWSRTGETEAFF TGTGCCTGGAGTCGGACAGGGGAAACTGAAGCTTTCTTT
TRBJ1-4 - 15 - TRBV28 CASSLALGGTEKLFF TGTGCCAGCAGTTTAGCGCTCGGAGGGACGGAAAAACTGTTTTTT
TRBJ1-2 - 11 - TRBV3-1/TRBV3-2 CASSQGTLGTF TGTGCCAGCAGCCAAGGGACATTGGGGACCTTC
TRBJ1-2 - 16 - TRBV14 CASSGFSADSTYGYTF TGTGCCAGCAGCGGATTTTCAGCGGACTCTACCTATGGCTACACCTTC
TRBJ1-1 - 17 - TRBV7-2 CASSFGRRAGGLAEAFF TGTGCCAGCAGCTTCGGGCGGCGGGCAGGCGGGTTGGCTGAAGCTTTCTTT
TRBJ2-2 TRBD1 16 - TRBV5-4 CASSPRQGGPTGELFF TGTGCCAGCAGCCCGAGACAGGGGGGCCCCACCGGGGAGCTGTTTTTT
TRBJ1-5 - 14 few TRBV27 CASSPRDARQPQHF TGTGCCAGCAGCCCCAGGGATGCGCGGCAGCCCCAGCATTTT
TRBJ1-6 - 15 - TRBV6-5 CASSYDVQGNSPLHF TGTGCCAGCAGTTACGATGTACAGGGCAATTCACCCCTCCACTTT
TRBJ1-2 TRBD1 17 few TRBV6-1 CASSGLITGVENYGYTF TGTGCCAGCAGTGGCCTTATCACAGGGGTAGAGAACTATGGCTACACCTTC
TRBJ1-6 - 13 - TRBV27 CASSLSPHSPLHF TGTGCCAGCAGTTTATCCCCTCATTCACCCCTCCACTTT
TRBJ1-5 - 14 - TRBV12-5 CASGKGAAEQPQHF TGTGCTAGTGGAAAAGGGGCGGCGGAACAGCCCCAGCATTTT
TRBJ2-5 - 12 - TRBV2 CAIRGLQETQYF TGTGCCATCCGGGGACTGCAGGAGACCCAGTACTTC
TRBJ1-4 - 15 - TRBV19 CANKKTTGTNEKLFF TGTGCCAACAAAAAAACCACAGGAACAAATGAAAAACTGTTTTTT
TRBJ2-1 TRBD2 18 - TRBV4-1 CASSQRSLGGGLYNEQFF TGCGCCAGCAGCCAACGTTCCTTGGGGGGGGGACTTTACAATGAGCAGTTCTTC
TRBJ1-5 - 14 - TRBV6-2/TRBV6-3 CASSYAGANQPQHF TGTGCCAGCAGTTATGCAGGGGCCAATCAGCCCCAGCATTTT
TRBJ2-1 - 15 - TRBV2 CASSVQALSYNEQFF TGTGCCAGCAGCGTGCAAGCCCTCTCCTACAATGAGCAGTTCTTC
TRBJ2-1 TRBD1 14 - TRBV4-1 CASSRTGGYNEQFF TGCGCCAGCAGCCGGACAGGGGGCTACAATGAGCAGTTCTTC
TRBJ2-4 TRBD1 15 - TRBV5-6 CASSAVTGWGNIQYF TGTGCCAGCAGCGCAGTGACAGGGTGGGGAAACATTCAGTACTTC
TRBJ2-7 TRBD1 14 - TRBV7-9 CATSMAGGHYEQYF TGTGCCACCTCGATGGCAGGGGGCCACTACGAGCAGTACTTC
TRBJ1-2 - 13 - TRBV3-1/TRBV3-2 CASSQAQVYGYTF TGTGCCAGCAGCCAAGCACAGGTCTATGGCTACACCTTC
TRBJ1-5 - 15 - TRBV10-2 CASSDGGGRYQPQHF TGCGCCAGCAGCGATGGGGGGGGACGGTATCAGCCCCAGCATTTT
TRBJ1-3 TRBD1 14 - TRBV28 CASSRGQAGNTIYF TGTGCCAGCAGCAGGGGACAGGCCGGAAACACCATATATTTT
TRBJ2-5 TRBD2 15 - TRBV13 CACRRRGGIEETQYF TGTGCCTGCAGGCGGCGGGGGGGCATTGAAGAGACCCAGTACTTC
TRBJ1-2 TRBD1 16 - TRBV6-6 CASSYPPGTGDYGYTF TGTGCCAGCAGTTACCCACCCGGGACAGGGGACTATGGCTACACCTTC
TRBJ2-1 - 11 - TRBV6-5 CASSRSGEQFF TGTGCCAGCAGCAGAAGCGGAGAGCAGTTCTTC
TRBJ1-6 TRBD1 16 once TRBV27 CASRLSGTGGGSPLHF TGTGCCAGCAGGCTGTCCGGGACAGGGGGTGGTTCACCCCTCCACTTT
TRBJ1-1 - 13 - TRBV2 CASSTTPGIEAFF TGTGCCAGCAGTACAACTCCAGGGATTGAAGCTTTCTTT
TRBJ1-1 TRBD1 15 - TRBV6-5 CASSYGTGGNTEAFF TGTGCCAGCAGTTACGGGACAGGGGGCAACACTGAAGCTTTCTTT
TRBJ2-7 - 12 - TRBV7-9 CASSSTAYEQYF TGTGCCAGCAGCTCGACAGCCTACGAGCAGTACTTC
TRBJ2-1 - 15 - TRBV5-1 CASSLPERYDNEQFF TGCGCCAGCAGCTTACCAGAACGATATGACAATGAGCAGTTCTTC
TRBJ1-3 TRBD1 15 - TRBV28 CASSRDSLSGNTIYF TGTGCCAGCAGTCGGGACAGTCTCTCTGGAAACACCATATATTTT
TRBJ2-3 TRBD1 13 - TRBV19 CASSPRTGDTQYF TGTGCCAGTAGCCCACGGACAGGGGATACGCAGTATTTT
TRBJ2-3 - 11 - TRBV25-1 CATGYTDTQYF TGTGCCACGGGATACACAGATACGCAGTATTTT
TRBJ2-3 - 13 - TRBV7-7 CASSLGRGDTQYF TGTGCCAGCAGCTTAGGAAGGGGGGATACGCAGTATTTT
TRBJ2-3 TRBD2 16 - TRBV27 CASSLLPSGGRDTQYF TGTGCCAGCAGTTTATTGCCTAGCGGGGGGAGGGATACGCAGTATTTT
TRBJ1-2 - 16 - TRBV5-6 CASSDTGARANYGYTF TGTGCCAGCAGCGATACAGGTGCAAGGGCTAACTATGGCTACACCTTC
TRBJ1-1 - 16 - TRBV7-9 CASSLDTGQGNTEAFF TGTGCCAGCAGCTTAGATACAGGGCAAGGGAACACTGAAGCTTTCTTT
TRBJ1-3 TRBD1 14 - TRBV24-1 CATQGPGGGDTIYF TGTGCCACCCAAGGTCCAGGGGGCGGTGACACCATATATTTT
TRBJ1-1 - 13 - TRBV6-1 CASSERESTEAFF TGTGCCAGCAGTGAAAGGGAGAGCACTGAAGCTTTCTTT
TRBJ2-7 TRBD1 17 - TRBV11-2 CASRSGAGTGSFHEQYF TGTGCCAGCAGATCTGGAGCCGGGACAGGGAGTTTCCACGAGCAGTACTTC
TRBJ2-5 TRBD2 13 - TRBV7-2 CASSLERGETQYF TGTGCCAGCAGCTTAGAGCGGGGGGAGACCCAGTACTTC
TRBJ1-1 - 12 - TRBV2 CASNGWEVEAFF TGTGCCAGCAACGGGTGGGAGGTTGAAGCTTTCTTT
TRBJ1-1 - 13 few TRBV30 CAWSRGGATEAFF TGTGCCTGGAGTCGCGGGGGGGCCACTGAAGCTTTCTTT
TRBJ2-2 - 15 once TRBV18 CASSPPRQITGELFF TGTGCCAGCTCACCACCGAGGCAGATCACCGGGGAGCTGTTTTTT
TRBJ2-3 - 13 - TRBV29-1 CSVEDWSTDTQYF TGCAGCGTTGAGGACTGGAGCACAGATACGCAGTATTTT
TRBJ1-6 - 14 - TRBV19 CASSPQGGNSPLHF TGTGCCAGTAGTCCACAGGGAGGGAATTCACCCCTCCACTTT
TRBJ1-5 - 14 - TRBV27 CASSPRQINQPQHF TGTGCCAGCAGTCCAAGACAGATCAATCAGCCCCAGCATTTT
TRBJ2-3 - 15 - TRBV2 CASSVEGLGTDTQYF TGTGCCAGCAGTGTTGAAGGACTGGGCACAGATACGCAGTATTTT
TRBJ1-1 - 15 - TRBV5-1 CASSLHPGRDTEAFF TGCGCCAGCAGCTTACATCCAGGGAGGGATACTGAAGCTTTCTTT